This T cell receptor beta chain was retrieved from a study of human T cells and chemical hapten exposure. TCRdb reprocessed the RACE reads via MiXCR and lists one record per CDR3 protein. The data show over 85,000 distinct CDR3 sequences, around 12% seen once. This clonotype was counted a few times. Its antigen is not identified. Overall study results and limits: Expanded TCRs created a significantly greater count of big CDR3 similarity clusters than controls did.

Indicated time point: patch test 1, 2 weeks after DPC sensitization. Treatment specified: therapeutic diphenylcyclopropenone sensitization with weekly scalp DPC. The sequences come from whole blood, collected in connection with sensitization to the hapten diphenylcyclopropenone (DPC). The origin of this receptor is a woman in her thirties or forties with alopecia areata. Some clones in this sample may be carry-over from other donors' samples.

The CDR3 DNA reads as TGTGCCAGCAGCTTAACTCCTGGTGCCCCGGGCCTCTCCACCGGGGAGCTGTTTTTT. Translated, it gives CASSLTPGAPGLSTGELFF. The chain couples TRBV7-3 to TRBJ2-2; D uncertain. The germline V gene encodes CDR1 SGHTA and CDR2 FQGTGA. The CDR3 contains 19 residues. V was pared by 0 bases and J by 4 bases, with 21 bases between.